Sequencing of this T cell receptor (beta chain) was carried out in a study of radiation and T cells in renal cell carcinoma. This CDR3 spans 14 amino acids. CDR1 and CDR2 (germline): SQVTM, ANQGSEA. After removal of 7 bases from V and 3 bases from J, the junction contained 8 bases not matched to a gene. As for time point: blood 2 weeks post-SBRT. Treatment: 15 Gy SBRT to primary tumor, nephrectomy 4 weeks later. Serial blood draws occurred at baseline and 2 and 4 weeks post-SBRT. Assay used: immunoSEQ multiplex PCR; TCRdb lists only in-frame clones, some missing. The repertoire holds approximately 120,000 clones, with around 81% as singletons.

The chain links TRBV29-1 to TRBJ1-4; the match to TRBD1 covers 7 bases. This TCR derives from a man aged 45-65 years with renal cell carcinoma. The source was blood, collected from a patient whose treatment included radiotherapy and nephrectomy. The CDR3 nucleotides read TGCAGCGCCAGACCTACAGGGGCTAATGAAAAACTGTTTTTT. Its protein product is CSARPTGANEKLFF.